The rows below give T cell receptor beta chains drawn from one sample of a study of cytomegalovirus exposure and HLA in healthy donors. TCRdb's copy holds only in-frame clones and misses some; the assay was immunoSEQ multiplex PCR. In the table there are over 70,000 clones, over 70% of which are singletons. What was sequenced was PBMCs. These receptors were obtained from a man in his thirties or forties in good health and CMV-seropositive. Both conserved end residues are part of each CDR3. A D gene is named only where the DNA matches it firmly. Expanded clones get a size class; other rows say once, few or many, or leave the size out.

>TRBJ2-5|-|TRBD1|TRBV19
TGTGCCAGTAGTAGTGACAGGGGCCCGCAAGAGACCCAGTACTTC
CASSSDRGPQETQYF
>TRBJ1-1|-|-|TRBV7-3
TGTGCCAGCAGCTTAACGGGGGGGTACACTGAAGCTTTCTTT
CASSLTGGYTEAFF
>TRBJ2-3|few|-|TRBV7-2
TGTGCCAGCAGCCTACAGGTCACAGATACGCAGTATTTT
CASSLQVTDTQYF
>TRBJ2-1|-|TRBD1|TRBV4-1
TGCGCCAGCAGCCAAGAAACCCGGGACAGGGTTTTCTTC
CASSQETRDRVFF
>TRBJ1-1|-|TRBD1|TRBV6-5
TGTGCCAGCAGCCCCGGACAGGGGGGCACTGAAGCTTTCTTT
CASSPGQGGTEAFF
>TRBJ1-1|-|-|TRBV7-7
TGTGCTAGCAGCTTAAACTCGAACACTGAAGCTTTCTTT
CASSLNSNTEAFF
>TRBJ2-1|once|TRBD2|TRBV28
TGTGCCAGCAGCCGGCGAGCGGGAGCGGGCAATGAGCAGTTCTTC
CASSRRAGAGNEQFF
>TRBJ2-3|-|TRBD1|TRBV7-9
TGTGCCAGCAGCTCCAACGCCGGGACAGGGGTTACGCAGTATTTT
CASSSNAGTGVTQYF
>TRBJ2-7|-|TRBD1|TRBV6-7
TGTGCCAGTCCGGGACAGAGAGCCTACGAGCAGTACTTC
CASPGQRAYEQYF
>TRBJ2-7|-|-|TRBV7-9
TGTGCCAGCTCCGGGGTAGCGGCCACCTACGAGCAGTACTTC
CASSGVAATYEQYF
>TRBJ2-1|-|TRBD2|TRBV28
TGTGCCAGCAGTGCCCCCAGGCTAGCGGGGAACAATGAGCAGTTCTTC
CASSAPRLAGNNEQFF
>TRBJ2-7|-|-|TRBV5-1
TGCGCCAGCAGCTTGGGGCGGGAACTTGTCGAGCAGTACTTC
CASSLGRELVEQYF
>TRBJ2-7|-|-|TRBV5-1
TGCGCCAGCAGCTTGGAACAGGATCCCTACGAGCAGTACTTC
CASSLEQDPYEQYF
>TRBJ2-7|few|TRBD1|TRBV5-6
TGTGCCAGCAGCGGTGGGACAGGGACATTCTACGAGCAGTACTTC
CASSGGTGTFYEQYF
>TRBJ1-2|-|TRBD1|TRBV5-1
TGCGCCAGCAGCTTGGAGACAGGGAACTATGGCTACACCTTC
CASSLETGNYGYTF
>TRBJ2-1|few|TRBD2|TRBV7-2
TGTGCCAGCACCGTAGCGGGAGAGTACAAGCAGTTCTTC
CASTVAGEYKQFF
>TRBJ2-1|-|-|TRBV5-1
TGCGCCAGCAGAATGGGGGCAGCAATCAATGAGCAGTTCTTC
CASRMGAAINEQFF
>TRBJ1-1|-|-|TRBV20-1
TGCAGTGCTACGGACACTGAAGCTTTCTTT
CSATDTEAFF
>TRBJ1-4|-|-|TRBV28
TGTGCCAGCAGTTGGGTAGGGGTAACTAATGAAAAACTGTTTTTT
CASSWVGVTNEKLFF
>TRBJ2-1|-|TRBD2|TRBV6-5
TGTGCCAGCAGTTACGGTAGCGGGGGGTCCTACAATGAGCAGTTCTTC
CASSYGSGGSYNEQFF
>TRBJ1-4|-|-|TRBV5-1
TGCGCCAGCAGCTTGGTCGGAGGGTTTGGGGAAAAACTGTTTTTT
CASSLVGGFGEKLFF
>TRBJ1-2|-|-|TRBV2
TGTGCCAGCAGTCAAATTGACAGGCTTGTGGGCTACACCTTC
CASSQIDRLVGYTF
>TRBJ2-1|-|-|TRBV14
TGTGCCAGCAGCCAAGACTACTACAATGAGCAGTTCTTC
CASSQDYYNEQFF
>TRBJ2-7|-|-|TRBV11-2
TGTGCCAGCAGCTTAGAACCGGGACTCCCCTACGAGCAGTACTTC
CASSLEPGLPYEQYF
>TRBJ2-7|-|-|TRBV6-1
TGTGCCAGCAGTGGAGTCTACGAGCAGTACTTC
CASSGVYEQYF
>TRBJ1-1|-|-|TRBV13
TGTGCCAGCAGCTTAGATCCGGGAAACGGTGAAGCTTTCTTT
CASSLDPGNGEAFF
>TRBJ2-1|-|-|TRBV30
TGTGCCTGGACTTCGGGAGCGACGAATGAGCAGTTCTTC
CAWTSGATNEQFF
>TRBJ2-7|-|TRBD2|TRBV11-2
TGTGCCAGCAGCCCGCGGACTAGCGAATCCTACGAGCAGTACTTC
CASSPRTSESYEQYF
>TRBJ1-2|few|-|TRBV28
TGTGCCAGCAGTTTACCGGGGGGGAGCTATGGCTACACCTTC
CASSLPGGSYGYTF
>TRBJ1-1|-|TRBD1|TRBV7-9
TGTGCCAGCAGCGAGACAGGGGAAGTTGGCACTGAAGCTTTCTTT
CASSETGEVGTEAFF
>TRBJ2-1|-|-|TRBV5-1
TGCGCCAGCAGCTCCTCGGCCGGTGGGAGGTCTTCCTACAATGAGCAGTTCTTC
CASSSSAGGRSSYNEQFF
>TRBJ2-5|-|TRBD1|TRBV6-1
TGTGCCAGCAGTTTACAGGGGGCGCCCAGGGAGACCCAGTACTTC
CASSLQGAPRETQYF
>TRBJ2-7|-|TRBD1|TRBV6-5
TGTGCCGCCCGGGACAGGGGCAACGAGCAGTACTTC
CAARDRGNEQYF
>TRBJ1-1|-|TRBD1|TRBV7-3
TGTGCCAGCAGCATCACGGGACAGGGTGGGGGCACTGAAGCTTTCTTT
CASSITGQGGGTEAFF
>TRBJ2-7|-|-|TRBV30
TGTGCCTGGACGTGCTGCCCGAAGCCCGGGACACCCCCTAATGAGCAGTACTTC
CAWTCCPKPGTPPNEQYF
>TRBJ1-5|few|-|TRBV27
TGTGCCAGCACTTACCCGGGAGGTCACGATACGCCCCAGCATTTT
CASTYPGGHDTPQHF
>TRBJ1-1|-|TRBD1|TRBV30
TGTGCCTGGAGTTGGGCAGGGGGTACTGAAGCTTTCTTT
CAWSWAGGTEAFF
>TRBJ1-1|few|-|TRBV6-1
TGTGCCAGCTCACAAGGCGTAGCCGGCACTGAAGCTTTCTTT
CASSQGVAGTEAFF
>TRBJ2-1|once|TRBD2|TRBV5-1
TGCGCCAGCAGCTTGGCGGGAGGAATCTACAATGAGCAGTTCTTC
CASSLAGGIYNEQFF
>TRBJ1-2|-|-|TRBV5-7
TGTGCCAGCAGCTGCGGACAGACACACAACTATGGCTACACCTTC
CASSCGQTHNYGYTF
>TRBJ1-4|-|TRBD1|TRBV6-5
TGTGCCAGCAGCCGGGACAGGCAGACTAATGAAAAACTGTTTTTT
CASSRDRQTNEKLFF
>TRBJ2-1|-|TRBD2|TRBV29-1
TGCAGCGTGGGACTTCCTAGCGGGAGATCAATTGGGAGGAATGAGCAGTTCTTC
CSVGLPSGRSIGRNEQFF
>TRBJ1-5|-|TRBD1|TRBV2
TGTGCCAGCAGTGGACGACAGGGATACAATCAGCCCCAGCATTTT
CASSGRQGYNQPQHF
>TRBJ2-3|-|-|TRBV5-1
TGCGCCAGCAGCTTGGAAGGCAGGGGTGTAGATACGCAGTATTTT
CASSLEGRGVDTQYF
>TRBJ2-2|-|TRBD2|TRBV10-3
TGTGCCATCAGGGGTAGCGGGGGGGTCACCGGGGAGCTGTTTTTT
CAIRGSGGVTGELFF
>TRBJ2-1|-|-|TRBV5-1
TGCGCCAGCAGCCTTTCGGAGGCCTACAATGAGCAGTTCTTC
CASSLSEAYNEQFF
>TRBJ1-2|-|-|TRBV5-4
TGTGCCAGCAGCGCCCGTACAGGGATCAATGGCTACACCTTC
CASSARTGINGYTF
>TRBJ1-5|once|-|TRBV6-5
TGTGCCAGCAGTTCCAGGGGTCCGCCATCGCCCCAGCATTTT
CASSSRGPPSPQHF
>TRBJ2-5|-|-|TRBV6-5
TGTGCCAGCACCCTCCGGGACTCACAAGAGACCCAGTACTTC
CASTLRDSQETQYF
>TRBJ2-3|-|TRBD2|TRBV5-1
TGCGCCAGTAGGACTAGCGGGGGCACAGATACGCAGTATTTT
CASRTSGGTDTQYF